This is a list of T cell receptor beta chains from one sample in a study of beta chain features in type 1 diabetes. Sequencing used immunoSEQ multiplex PCR; TCRdb keeps in-frame clones, though not all of them. The sample consists of 25,000 or so clones, roughly three quarters of them appearing once. Sequenced: Tregs from blood. The receptors stem from a woman between 35 and 50 years old in good health. Each CDR3 is given with its conserved first and last residue.

v_gene: TRBV7-8
CDR3aa: CASTWYGGTQYF

v_gene: TRBV19
CDR3aa: CASSRTSGGDNEQFF

v_gene: TRBV7-2
CDR3aa: CASRTGGPLNEQYF

v_gene: TRBV7-6
CDR3aa: CASSPTGTQETQYF

v_gene: TRBV9
CDR3aa: CASSVGTSGVTDTQYF

v_gene: TRBV10-2
CDR3aa: CASSGLQITTNYGYTF

v_gene: TRBV5-6
CDR3aa: CASSRDRGGADTQYF

v_gene: TRBV18
CDR3aa: CASSPSGVEQYF

v_gene: TRBV7-9
CDR3aa: CASSPPGTGAGYTF

v_gene: TRBV5-1
CDR3aa: CASSFILAGEETQYF

v_gene: TRBV7-9
CDR3aa: CASSPGSGGAYGYTF

v_gene: TRBV7-9
CDR3aa: CASSPGQPYGYTF

v_gene: TRBV4-2
CDR3aa: CASSQIAGGTYNEQFF

v_gene: TRBV15
CDR3aa: CATSPRQGQGGETQYF

v_gene: TRBV10-3
CDR3aa: CAIRPGQGFSGANVLTF

v_gene: TRBV6-5
CDR3aa: CASSYLGGGNHEQYF

v_gene: TRBV7-2
CDR3aa: CASSSGQSTEAFF

v_gene: TRBV5-1
CDR3aa: CASSLEAGAYEQYF

v_gene: TRBV11-2
CDR3aa: CASSLADSGAAGELFF

v_gene: TRBV12-5
CDR3aa: CASGLVLGLRGSYEQYF

v_gene: TRBV29-1
CDR3aa: CSVGGRLNTEAFF

v_gene: TRBV23-1
CDR3aa: CASSQFPRGHSGTEAFF

v_gene: TRBV18
CDR3aa: CASSPGQAYGYTF

v_gene: TRBV5-1
CDR3aa: CASSWGRGDKDGYTF

v_gene: TRBV23-1
CDR3aa: CASSHLAGDGTDTQYF

v_gene: TRBV6-6
CDR3aa: CASTTKRGQGVEEQYF

v_gene: TRBV9
CDR3aa: CASSGTRFRTDTQYF

v_gene: TRBV7-2
CDR3aa: CASSLVRASVSRETQYF

v_gene: TRBV5-1
CDR3aa: CASSLAGGGVKAQYF

v_gene: TRBV7-2
CDR3aa: CASSFTGGDYTQYF

v_gene: TRBV2
CDR3aa: CASRLGLAVYQETQYF

v_gene: TRBV18
CDR3aa: CASSPREYRDYGYTF

v_gene: TRBV25-1
CDR3aa: CASSGTGLPYEQYF

v_gene: TRBV5-1
CDR3aa: CASSPGLAGRETQYF

v_gene: TRBV7-8
CDR3aa: CASSTNPYPQSRANVLTF

v_gene: TRBV7-9
CDR3aa: CASRTGGIAPDTQYF

v_gene: TRBV6-5
CDR3aa: CASSFTRSSGLYGYTF

v_gene: TRBV20-1
CDR3aa: CSARVQETQYF

v_gene: TRBV6-1
CDR3aa: CASSESPGLANNEQFF

v_gene: TRBV11-2
CDR3aa: CASSLGGRPAGAGETQYF

v_gene: TRBV11-2
CDR3aa: CASSDVGGQPQHF

v_gene: TRBV5-5
CDR3aa: CASSLLTGMNTEAFF

v_gene: TRBV6-4
CDR3aa: CASSDGRGQFF

v_gene: TRBV6-5
CDR3aa: CASSYPQGMGSPLHF

v_gene: TRBV7-7
CDR3aa: CASSLARNQPQHF

v_gene: TRBV7-9
CDR3aa: CASSGQGSNQPQHF

v_gene: TRBV10-3
CDR3aa: CAISEGLEGVYGYTF

v_gene: TRBV7-2
CDR3aa: CASSSGGRGQETQYF

v_gene: TRBV4-3
CDR3aa: CASSPGPLTGGNTGELFF

v_gene: TRBV5-1
CDR3aa: CASSLGLAYNEQFF

v_gene: TRBV11-3
CDR3aa: CASSLAGTGELFF